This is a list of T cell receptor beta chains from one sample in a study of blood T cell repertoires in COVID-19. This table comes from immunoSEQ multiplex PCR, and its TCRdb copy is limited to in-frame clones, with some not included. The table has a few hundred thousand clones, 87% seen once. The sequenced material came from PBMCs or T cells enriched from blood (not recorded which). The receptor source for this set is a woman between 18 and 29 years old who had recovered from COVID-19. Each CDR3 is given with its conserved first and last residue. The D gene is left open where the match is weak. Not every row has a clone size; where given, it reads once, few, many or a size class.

CDR3 protein: CASSPWTSGILLFF
CDR3 DNA: TGTGCCAGCAGCCCGTGGACTAGCGGGATCCTGCTGTTCTTC
V gene: TRBV7-2
D gene: TRBD2
J gene: TRBJ2-1
clone size: -

CDR3 protein: CASSPTRGNTDTQYF
CDR3 DNA: TGTGCCAGCAGCCCGACTCGGGGAAACACAGATACGCAGTATTTT
V gene: TRBV6-5
D gene: -
J gene: TRBJ2-3
clone size: once

CDR3 protein: CASSWGIQGPNTEAFF
CDR3 DNA: TGCGCCAGCAGCTGGGGGATACAGGGACCGAACACTGAAGCTTTCTTT
V gene: TRBV5-1
D gene: -
J gene: TRBJ1-1
clone size: -

CDR3 protein: CASSGGTGDKADTQYF
CDR3 DNA: TGTGCCAGCAGTGGAGGGACAGGGGATAAGGCAGATACGCAGTATTTT
V gene: TRBV25-1
D gene: TRBD1
J gene: TRBJ2-3
clone size: -

CDR3 protein: CASSPLLGGPQHF
CDR3 DNA: TGTGCCAGCAGCCCCCTTCTGGGGGGGCCCCAGCATTTT
V gene: TRBV7-9
D gene: -
J gene: TRBJ1-5
clone size: -

CDR3 protein: CASSQTRTGGNTIYF
CDR3 DNA: TGTGCCAGCAGCCAGACAAGGACAGGGGGAAACACCATATATTTT
V gene: TRBV3-1/TRBV3-2
D gene: TRBD1
J gene: TRBJ1-3
clone size: -

CDR3 protein: CASSQEGETGANEKLFF
CDR3 DNA: TGTGCCAGCAGCCAAGAAGGTGAGACAGGCGCTAATGAAAAACTGTTTTTT
V gene: TRBV4-2
D gene: -
J gene: TRBJ1-4
clone size: few

CDR3 protein: CASSFYREYTEAFF
CDR3 DNA: TGTGCCAGCAGCTTCTACAGGGAGTACACTGAAGCTTTCTTT
V gene: TRBV7-9
D gene: -
J gene: TRBJ1-1
clone size: -

CDR3 protein: CASSALAGNEQFF
CDR3 DNA: TGTGCCAGCAGCGCGCTAGCGGGCAATGAGCAGTTCTTC
V gene: TRBV7-3
D gene: TRBD2
J gene: TRBJ2-1
clone size: -

CDR3 protein: CAISESEGSGANVLTF
CDR3 DNA: TGTGCCATCAGTGAGTCGGAGGGCTCTGGGGCCAACGTCCTGACTTTC
V gene: TRBV10-3
D gene: -
J gene: TRBJ2-6
clone size: many

CDR3 protein: CASTLGQTKEKLFF
CDR3 DNA: TGTGCCAGTACCCTAGGACAGACAAAGGAAAAACTGTTTTTT
V gene: TRBV19
D gene: -
J gene: TRBJ1-4
clone size: -

CDR3 protein: CSVEGTDEAFF
CDR3 DNA: TGCAGCGTGGAGGGGACAGATGAAGCTTTCTTT
V gene: TRBV29-1
D gene: TRBD1
J gene: TRBJ1-1
clone size: once

CDR3 protein: CASSSMGGLSNQPQHF
CDR3 DNA: TGTGCCAGCAGCAGCATGGGGGGATTGAGCAATCAGCCCCAGCATTTT
V gene: TRBV5-6
D gene: -
J gene: TRBJ1-5
clone size: -

CDR3 protein: CASSLGPSGSTDTQYF
CDR3 DNA: TGTGCCAGCAGCTTAGGTCCTAGCGGGTCCACAGATACGCAGTATTTT
V gene: TRBV11-3
D gene: TRBD2
J gene: TRBJ2-3
clone size: -

CDR3 protein: CASSLALTNTDTQYF
CDR3 DNA: TGTGCCAGCAGCTTAGCACTTACTAACACAGATACGCAGTATTTT
V gene: TRBV7-2
D gene: -
J gene: TRBJ2-3
clone size: -

CDR3 protein: CASSQDTGLTEAFF
CDR3 DNA: TGCGCCAGCAGCCAGGACACAGGGCTTACTGAAGCTTTCTTT
V gene: TRBV5-1
D gene: -
J gene: TRBJ1-1
clone size: -

CDR3 protein: CASSLVGGRYGYTF
CDR3 DNA: TGTGCCAGCAGTTTAGTCGGGGGGAGATATGGCTACACCTTC
V gene: TRBV28
D gene: -
J gene: TRBJ1-2
clone size: -

CDR3 protein: CASSLEITDTQYF
CDR3 DNA: TGTGCCAGCAGCTTAGAGATAACAGATACGCAGTATTTT
V gene: TRBV7-3
D gene: -
J gene: TRBJ2-3
clone size: -

CDR3 protein: CASSEALQGRSGKTQYF
CDR3 DNA: TGTGCCAGCAGTGAAGCGCTTCAAGGGAGATCTGGAAAGACCCAGTACTTC
V gene: TRBV2
D gene: -
J gene: TRBJ2-5
clone size: -

CDR3 protein: CASSLRGQSNYGYTF
CDR3 DNA: TGTGCCAGCAGCCTCCGGGGACAGTCTAACTATGGCTACACCTTC
V gene: TRBV7-2
D gene: TRBD1
J gene: TRBJ1-2
clone size: few

CDR3 protein: CASRTGAYTGELFF
CDR3 DNA: TGTGCCAGTAGGACAGGGGCTTACACCGGGGAGCTGTTTTTT
V gene: TRBV19
D gene: TRBD1
J gene: TRBJ2-2
clone size: -

CDR3 protein: CASSAGEGTDTQYF
CDR3 DNA: TGTGCCAGCAGCGCCGGAGAGGGCACAGATACGCAGTATTTT
V gene: TRBV9
D gene: -
J gene: TRBJ2-3
clone size: -

CDR3 protein: CASSQAEGAETQYF
CDR3 DNA: TGTGCCAGCAGCCAAGCGGAAGGGGCCGAGACCCAGTACTTC
V gene: TRBV3-1/TRBV3-2
D gene: -
J gene: TRBJ2-5
clone size: -

CDR3 protein: CASSLFGDSSEQYF
CDR3 DNA: TGTGCCAGCAGCTTATTTGGGGACTCCTCCGAGCAGTACTTC
V gene: TRBV7-9
D gene: -
J gene: TRBJ2-7
clone size: -

CDR3 protein: CAITPTEMNTEAFF
CDR3 DNA: TGTGCCATCACCCCGACAGAGATGAACACTGAAGCTTTCTTT
V gene: TRBV10-3
D gene: -
J gene: TRBJ1-1
clone size: -

CDR3 protein: CASVGRWTASYGYTF
CDR3 DNA: TGTGCCAGCGTCGGCCGCTGGACAGCCTCATATGGCTACACCTTC
V gene: TRBV6-5
D gene: -
J gene: TRBJ1-2
clone size: -

CDR3 protein: CASSPSTGAGFGYTF
CDR3 DNA: TGTGCCAGCAGTCCCTCTACAGGGGCGGGTTTCGGCTACACCTTC
V gene: TRBV2
D gene: TRBD1
J gene: TRBJ1-2
clone size: -

CDR3 protein: CASSSGWVGEQYF
CDR3 DNA: TGTGCCAGCAGCTCGGGGTGGGTTGGCGAGCAGTACTTC
V gene: TRBV11-2
D gene: -
J gene: TRBJ2-7
clone size: -

CDR3 protein: CASSLGGLGGETQYF
CDR3 DNA: TGTGCCAGCAGCTTAGGAGGCCTAGGTGGAGAGACCCAGTACTTC
V gene: TRBV7-3
D gene: -
J gene: TRBJ2-5
clone size: -

CDR3 protein: CASSLGRGEAQETQYF
CDR3 DNA: TGCGCCAGCAGCTTGGGGAGGGGAGAAGCACAAGAGACCCAGTACTTC
V gene: TRBV5-1
D gene: -
J gene: TRBJ2-5
clone size: -

CDR3 protein: CAWSTGEAFF
CDR3 DNA: TGTGCCTGGAGTACAGGGGAAGCTTTCTTT
V gene: TRBV30
D gene: -
J gene: TRBJ1-1
clone size: -

CDR3 protein: CASRRLMERTGWLGGYTF
CDR3 DNA: TGTGCCAGCAGACGGCTTATGGAACGTACAGGGTGGTTGGGTGGCTACACCTTC
V gene: TRBV28
D gene: -
J gene: TRBJ1-2
clone size: -